This T cell receptor beta chain was identified in a study of CXCR3-negative and CXCR3-positive naive CD8 T cells. Study observations and caveats: Within a donor, both naive subsets shared TRBV-TRBJ usage, unlike memory cells. Naive CXCR3-positive cells had TRB CDR3s more hydrophobic than those of CXCR3-negative naive cells. Memory CD8+ cells showed much lower diversity, while both naive subsets were comparably high. Cryopreserved cells showed partially decreased CXCR3 expression, and most assays used fresh PBMCs.

From germline, CDR1 is LNHDA and CDR2 SQIVND (reference sequence). The CDR3 has 13 amino acids. TRB cDNA libraries were made by UMI-labeled 5' RACE. After re-calling the 5' RACE reads, TCRdb lists one entry per CDR3 protein, DNA absent. The listing contains about 150,000 distinct CDR3 sequences. Regarding this clonotype: The antigen is not known.

Naivety in CD8+ T cells corresponded to a CD45RO-CCR7+CD27+CD95- phenotype. Sequenced: naive CXCR3+ CD8+ T cells from blood. Subset described: CD45RO-CCR7+CD27+CD95- naive CD8+ T cells expressing CXCR3 (TNR3+). This clonotype originated in a human donor in good health. Some clones in this sample may be carry-over from other donors' samples. The gene calls are TRBV19 and TRBJ2-7; TCRdb picks TRBD1, but there is no DNA to check that call. The CDR3 loop is CASSIRDSHEQYF.